Sequencing of this T cell receptor (beta chain) was carried out in a study of OX40 agonist ivuxolimab in advanced cancers. Study in general: Eligibility rules accepted prior anti-PD-1, anti-PD-L1 or anti-CTLA-4 therapy, and over 35% had some.

Generated by immunoSEQ multiplex PCR, the TCRdb table keeps only in-frame clones and is missing some. This sample carries almost 50,000 clones, about 88% of them seen once, and the ten largest clones take 40% to 65%. Germline lookup yields CDR1 SGHTA and CDR2 FQGTGA. The ends were cut back, 4 bases at V and 4 bases at J, with 13 bases in the middle. The CDR3 runs to 15 residues. This clonotype was obtained from an adult with an advanced solid tumor such as melanoma, head and neck, liver or kidney cancer. This chain uses TRBV7-3 with TRBJ2-2; D is ambiguous. This specimen consisted of CD4+ or CD8+ T cells sorted from blood, obtained in a trial of the OX40 agonist ivuxolimab. CDR3: CASSSSLTGTGELFF. DNA for the CDR3: TGTGCCAGCAGCTCCAGTCTAACGGGCACCGGGGAGCTGTTTTTT.